A single sample gave rise to the 13 T cell receptor beta chains below, sequenced in a study of CD8 T cells in Susac syndrome. RNA, at about 0.45 to 1 ug, was reverse transcribed with random hexamers. A single record per CDR3 protein comes from TCRdb applying MiXCR to the immunoSEQ multiplex PCR reads. Of some 120,000 distinct CDR3 sequences in the sample, around 94% were seen once. The sequenced material came from CD8+ T cells from PBMCs. These receptors were collected from a human donor with Susac syndrome.

The V gene is TRBV13, the J gene TRBJ2-1, with TRBD1 identical over 12 bases. The CDR3 totals 17 residues. With 3 bases clipped from V and 10 bases from J, the junction kept 13 bases outside the gene matches. CDR1 is PRHDT and CDR2 is FYEKMQ in the germline V gene (reference sequence). The CDR3 reads CASSFSYPGQGAREQFF. CDR3 DNA sequence: TGTGCCAGCAGCTTCTCATACCCGGGACAGGGGGCGCGAGAGCAGTTCTTC.

V and J are TRBV27 and TRBJ1-2; perhaps TRBD1 as D (5 bases). Germline V gene lookup returns CDR1 MNHEY and CDR2 SMNVEV (reference sequence). This CDR3 has 13 amino acids. V shed 6 bases and J shed 2 bases, with 10 bases lying between them. CDR3 amino acids: CASSHRGNYGYTF. The CDR3 DNA sequence: TGTGCCAGCAGCCATAGGGGCAACTATGGCTACACCTTC.

The chain links TRBV6-1 to TRBJ2-5, with D possibly matching TRBD1 (5 bases). Germline V gene sequence: CDR1 MNHNS, CDR2 SASEGT. The CDR3 covers 11 residues. The V and J ends lost 8 bases and 3 bases respectively, with 7 bases between them. CDR3 residues: CASGREETQYF. CDR3 nucleotides: TGTGCCAGCGGCAGGGAAGAGACCCAGTACTTC.

The chain has TRBV20-1 and TRBJ2-5, with a weak D call TRBD1 (6 bases). Looked up from germline, CDR1 is DFQATT and CDR2 is SNEGSKA (reference sequence). This CDR3 region has 13 residues. Deletions cut 1 base from V and 4 bases from J, with 10 bases between. CDR3 loop: CSARGRDIETQYF. As DNA, the CDR3 is TGCAGTGCTAGAGGCCGGGACATAGAGACCCAGTACTTC.

For the CDR3, the DNA is TGTGCCAGCAGCGTAGAGGGGGCAGTGGACGAAAAACTGTTTTTT. Its translation: CASSVEGAVDEKLFF. The chain joins TRBV9 to TRBJ1-4; TRBD1 matches at 7 bases. Losses at the gene ends were 0 bases for V and 8 bases for J; bases not matched to a gene: 7. Germline V CDR1 and CDR2: SGDLS, YYNGEE. The CDR3 is made up of 15 amino acids.

This clonotype was found once. The chain recombines TRBV19 with TRBJ2-3; 7 bases are a match to TRBD2. CDR1 is LNHDA, CDR2 SQIVND, per germline (reference sequence). This CDR3 is built from 15 residues. The V gene end was trimmed by 5 bases and the J gene end by 2 bases; junction bases not matched to a gene: 7. CDR3 amino acids: CASSPGGTNTDTQYF. CDR3 nucleotide sequence: TGTGCCAGTAGTCCAGGCGGGACTAACACAGATACGCAGTATTTT.

This clonotype was seen a single time. The V and J genes are TRBV20-1 and TRBJ1-1; D gene unclear. The V gene's germline CDR1 is DFQATT and CDR2 SNEGSKA (reference sequence). The CDR3 totals 12 residues. Trimming shortened V by 5 bases and J by 4 bases, and 11 bases separated the two germline ends. CDR3 DNA sequence: TGCAGTGCTTTCCGGTTGGGCACTGAAGCTTTCTTT. It is translated as CSAFRLGTEAFF.

There are a few counts of this clonotype. The chain employs TRBV29-1 and TRBJ2-7, with D possibly being TRBD1 (6 bases). The CDR3 contains 13 residues. V lost 1 base to trimming and J lost 4 bases, with 11 bases between them. The germline V gene has CDR1 SQVTM and CDR2 ANQGSEA. The CDR3 nucleotides are TGCAGCGTTGAAGTACAGGGAGAGTACGAGCAGTACTTC. It is translated as CSVEVQGEYEQYF.

The rearrangement links TRBV11-2 to TRBJ1-5; D is perhaps TRBD1 (6 bases). CDR1 SGHAT and CDR2 FQNNGV come from the germline V gene. Trimming took 5 bases from V and 3 from J, leaving 17 bases between them. CDR3 length equals 16 residues. In nucleotides, the CDR3 is TGTGCCAGCAGCACCGCCTCGGACAGTCCCAATCAGCCCCAGCATTTT. This sequence encodes CASSTASDSPNQPQHF.

The chain recombines TRBV13 with TRBJ2-1; no clear D gene. Germline assignment: CDR1 PRHDT and CDR2 FYEKMQ (reference sequence). V dropped 6 bases and J dropped 9 bases, with 12 bases sitting between them. This CDR3 has 12 amino acids. The CDR3, as DNA: TGTGCCAGCAGATCACCCCTGGGTGAGCAGTTCTTC. It specifies CASRSPLGEQFF.

The gene calls are TRBV12-3 or TRBV12-4 and TRBJ2-1; 8 nucleotides align to TRBD2. The V and J ends lost 3 bases and 0 bases, in that order; junction bases with no gene match: 10. The CDR3 sequence is 18 residues long. The CDR3 DNA reads as TGTGCCAGCAGTTTTTGGAGCGGGAGAACGAGCTCCTACAATGAGCAGTTCTTC. It encodes CASSFWSGRTSSYNEQFF.

This rearrangement joins TRBV5-1 to TRBJ2-2, with 9 positions matching TRBD1. The CDR3 loop spans 16 amino acids. CDR1 and CDR2 (germline): SGHRS, YFSETQ. V lost 4 bases and J lost 3; bases outside the gene matches: 7. In nucleotides, the CDR3 is TGCGCCAGCAGCGCCTCCGGGACAGGGCACACCGGGGAGCTGTTTTTT. Its translation: CASSASGTGHTGELFF.

The gene calls are TRBV6-5 and TRBJ2-5, with 11 bases that match TRBD2. V shed 6 bases, J shed 2 bases, and the junction held 2 bases outside the gene matches. CDR1 and CDR2 from the germline V gene are MNHEY and SVGAGI. The CDR3 has 14 amino acids. Here the CDR3 reads CASRVAGGQETQYF. In DNA, the CDR3 is TGTGCCAGCAGGGTAGCGGGAGGGCAAGAGACCCAGTACTTC.